This T cell receptor beta chain was sequenced for a study of tumor-infiltrating lymphocytes in primary liver carcinoma. Points from the study as a whole: Just about 7.5-25% of leading clones were found in every one of five regions. Overlap between tumor regions exceeded overlap of tumor with adjacent tissue or blood.

The researchers produced TCR beta cDNA from around 0.5 ug total RNA with a constant-region primer. A slightly modified ARM-PCR protocol with three nested multiplex PCR rounds produced these TCR beta libraries. Running roughly 10 cycles apiece, the first two PCR rounds relied on TRBV1-TRBV30 forward primers together with a C-beta reverse primer. TCRdb re-called the multiplex PCR reads through MiXCR, storing one row per CDR3 protein. The sample includes fewer than 200,000 distinct CDR3 sequences, 85% seen only once; the top ten take 15% to 20%. Taking about 17-33 mg of unsorted bulk tissue, the authors co-extracted RNA and DNA. Sampling was performed at five separate regions of each tumor. This CDR3 is built from 17 residues. The V gene's germline CDR1 is MGHRA and CDR2 YSYEKL. Worth noting for this clonotype: No antigen is known for it. Compared with germline, one end of the junction differs, possibly owing to a read error.

This clonotype originated in a man aged 40-50 years with primary liver carcinoma and hepatitis B virus infection. The genes are TRBV4-1 and TRBJ2-1; TRBD2 agrees at 8 bases. Material: tumor tissue from primary liver carcinoma. CDR3 protein: CVSSPRGVTGGRREQFF. As DNA, the CDR3 is TGCGTCAGCAGCCCCAGAGGGGTAACGGGAGGGCGTAGAGAGCAGTTCTTC.